The clone carrying this T cell receptor (beta chain) was picked up many times. Antigen specificity is unknown. This specimen belongs to a study of T cells in Graves' hyperthyroidism and ophthalmopathy. Overall study results and limits: Among thyroid clonotypes expanded above 0.001, most also appeared in blood. Classification by a 13 V-J model distinguished ophthalmopathy from stable hyperthyroidism.

Germline lookup yields CDR1 SGHTA and CDR2 FQGNSA. Trimming pared 6 bases from V and 1 base from J, leaving 9 bases between. The CDR3 has 13 amino acids. The study excluded patients with uncontrolled infection, other autoimmune disease, pregnancy or lactation. Diagnoses rested on clinical symptoms, serum thyroxine and TRAb, thyroid ultrasound and orbital computed tomography. Amplification yielded TCR beta CDR3 regions, with RNA transcripts as the source. HTBI primers were employed in a first-round RT-PCR of the TCR CDR3. TCRdb passed the multiplex PCR reads through MiXCR, listing each CDR3 protein once. Counted here are 610,000 or so distinct CDR3 sequences, 46% occurring once; the ten biggest clones make up about 8%.

This TCR derives from a woman in her late teens or twenties with Graves' hyperthyroidism. The rearrangement links TRBV7-2 to TRBJ2-5, with D perhaps TRBD1 (5 bases). What was sequenced was peripheral blood or thyroid tissue (not recorded which). CDR3 sequence: CASRETVQETQYF. DNA of the CDR3: TGTGCCAGCAGAGAGACAGTCCAAGAGACCCAGTACTTC.